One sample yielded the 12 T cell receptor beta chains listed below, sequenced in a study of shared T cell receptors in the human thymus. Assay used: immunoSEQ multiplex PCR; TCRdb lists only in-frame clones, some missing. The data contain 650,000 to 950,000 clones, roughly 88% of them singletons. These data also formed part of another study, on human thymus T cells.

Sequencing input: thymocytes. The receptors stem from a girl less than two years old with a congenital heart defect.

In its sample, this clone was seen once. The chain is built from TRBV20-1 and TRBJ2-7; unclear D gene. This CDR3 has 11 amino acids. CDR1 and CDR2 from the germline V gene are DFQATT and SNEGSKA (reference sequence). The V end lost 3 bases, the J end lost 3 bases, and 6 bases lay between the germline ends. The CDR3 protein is CSARSLYEQYF. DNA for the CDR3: TGCAGTGCTAGGAGTCTCTACGAGCAGTACTTC.

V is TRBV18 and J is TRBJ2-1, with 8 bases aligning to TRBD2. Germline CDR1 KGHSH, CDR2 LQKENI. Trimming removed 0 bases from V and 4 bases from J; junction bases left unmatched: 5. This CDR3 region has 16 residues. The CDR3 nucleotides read TGTGCCAGCTCACCACCGATAGCGGGGCCGTACAATGAGCAGTTCTTC. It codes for CASSPPIAGPYNEQFF.

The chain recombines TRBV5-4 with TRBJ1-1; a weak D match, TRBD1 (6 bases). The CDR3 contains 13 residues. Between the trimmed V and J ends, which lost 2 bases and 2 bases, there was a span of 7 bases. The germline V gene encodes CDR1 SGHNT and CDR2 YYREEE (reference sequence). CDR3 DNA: TGTGCCAGCAGCTTTGGGGGCAACACTGAAGCTTTCTTT. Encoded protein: CASSFGGNTEAFF. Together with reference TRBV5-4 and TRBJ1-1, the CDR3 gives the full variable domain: ETGVTQSPTHLIKTRGQQVTLRCSSQSGHNTVSWYQQALGQGPQFIFQYYREEENGRGNFPPRFSGLQFPNYSSELNVNALELDDSALYLCASSFGGNTEAFFGQGTRLTVV.

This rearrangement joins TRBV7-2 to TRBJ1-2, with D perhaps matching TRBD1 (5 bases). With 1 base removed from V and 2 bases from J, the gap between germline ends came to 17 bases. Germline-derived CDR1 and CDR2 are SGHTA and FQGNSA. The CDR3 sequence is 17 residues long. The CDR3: CASSLDAGLVRNYGYTF. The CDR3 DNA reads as TGTGCCAGCAGCTTAGACGCGGGACTGGTACGGAACTATGGCTACACCTTC.

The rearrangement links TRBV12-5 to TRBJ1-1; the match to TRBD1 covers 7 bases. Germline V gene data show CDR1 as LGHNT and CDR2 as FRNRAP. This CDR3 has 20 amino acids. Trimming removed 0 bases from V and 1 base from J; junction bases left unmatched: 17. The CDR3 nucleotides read TGTGCTAGTGGTTTGGTACCTCTCGAGACAGGGAGGAGAGGGAACACTGAAGCTTTCTTT. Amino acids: CASGLVPLETGRRGNTEAFF.

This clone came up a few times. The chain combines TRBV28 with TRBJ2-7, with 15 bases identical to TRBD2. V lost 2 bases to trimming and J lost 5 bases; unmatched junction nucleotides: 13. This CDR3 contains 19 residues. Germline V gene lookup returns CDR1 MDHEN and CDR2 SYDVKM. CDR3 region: CASSLRGTSGGPTLHEQYF. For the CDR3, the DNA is TGTGCCAGCAGTTTAAGGGGGACTAGCGGGGGGCCGACCCTCCACGAGCAGTACTTC.

DNA for the CDR3: TGTGCCAGCAGAGATCAGGGGTCAGGGGAGCAGTACTTC. Amino acids: CASRDQGSGEQYF. The chain recombines TRBV2 with TRBJ2-7; a possible D gene is TRBD1 (6 bases). The CDR3 contains 13 residues. Trimming left V 6 bases short and J 7 bases short, with 16 bases between. In germline, CDR1 is SNHLY, CDR2 FYNNEI.

In nucleotides, the CDR3 is TGTGCCAGCGGGCCGGGGTCCACGTACTTC. Protein sequence: CASGPGSTYF. This chain uses TRBV28 with TRBJ2-5; maybe TRBD2 (5 bases). The V and J ends lost 8 bases and 13 bases respectively, with 14 bases between them. The CDR3 runs 10 residues. CDR1 and CDR2 from the germline V gene are MDHEN and SYDVKM.

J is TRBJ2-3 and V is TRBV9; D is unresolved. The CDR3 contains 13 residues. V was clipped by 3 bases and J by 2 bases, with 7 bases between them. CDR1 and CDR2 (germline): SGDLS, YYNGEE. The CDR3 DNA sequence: TGTGCCAGCAGCGGTGCGGACACAGATACGCAGTATTTT. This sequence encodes CASSGADTDTQYF.

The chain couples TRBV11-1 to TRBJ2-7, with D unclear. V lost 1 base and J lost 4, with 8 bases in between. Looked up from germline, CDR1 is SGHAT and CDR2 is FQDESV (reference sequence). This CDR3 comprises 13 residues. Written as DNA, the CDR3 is TGTGCCAGCAGCTTAGATGTCTCGTACGAGCAGTACTTC. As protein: CASSLDVSYEQYF. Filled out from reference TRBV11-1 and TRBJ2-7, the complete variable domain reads EAEVAQSPRYKITEKSQAVAFWCDPISGHATLYWYRQILGQGPELLVQFQDESVVDDSQLPKDRFSAERLKGVDSTLKIQPAELGDSAMYLCASSLDVSYEQYFGPGTRLTVT.

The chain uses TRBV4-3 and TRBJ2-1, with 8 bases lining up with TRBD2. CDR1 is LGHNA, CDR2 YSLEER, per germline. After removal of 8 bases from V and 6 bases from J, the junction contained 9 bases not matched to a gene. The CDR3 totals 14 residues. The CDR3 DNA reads TGCGCCAGCCGAAGCGGGGGCCCGGTCAATGAGCAGTTCTTC. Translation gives CASRSGGPVNEQFF.

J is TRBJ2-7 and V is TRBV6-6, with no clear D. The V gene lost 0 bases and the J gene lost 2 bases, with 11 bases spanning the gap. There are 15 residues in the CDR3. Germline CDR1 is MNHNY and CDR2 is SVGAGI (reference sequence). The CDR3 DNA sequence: TGTGCCAGCAGTTACTCACTGTTTCCCACCTACGAGCAGTACTTC. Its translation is CASSYSLFPTYEQYF.